This TCR beta chain was captured by sequencing in a study of OX40 agonist ivuxolimab in advanced cancers. Sampling times: baseline, cycle 4 day 1, cycle 7 day 1. CDR1 is SNHLY and CDR2 is FYNNEI in the germline V gene. The CDR3 is 13 residues long. V lost 4 bases, J lost 2 bases, and 6 bases lay in between. Findings of the study overall: Part of the nonresponder group also had normalized T-cell clonal expansion that was low.

Turning to this clone: Its antigen is not identified.

Only in-frame clones appear in the TCRdb table, and some are missing; sequencing was by immunoSEQ multiplex PCR. Among tens of thousands of clones listed, 85% to 90% were seen once. This specimen was CD4+ or CD8+ T cells sorted from blood, taken in a trial of the OX40 agonist ivuxolimab. The chain recombines TRBV2 with TRBJ2-1; D gene uncertain. The sequence was obtained from an adult with an advanced solid tumor such as melanoma, head and neck, liver or kidney cancer. The CDR3 DNA is TGTGCCAGCAGTGGCGGCACCTACAATGAGCAGTTCTTC. Amino acid sequence: CASSGGTYNEQFF.